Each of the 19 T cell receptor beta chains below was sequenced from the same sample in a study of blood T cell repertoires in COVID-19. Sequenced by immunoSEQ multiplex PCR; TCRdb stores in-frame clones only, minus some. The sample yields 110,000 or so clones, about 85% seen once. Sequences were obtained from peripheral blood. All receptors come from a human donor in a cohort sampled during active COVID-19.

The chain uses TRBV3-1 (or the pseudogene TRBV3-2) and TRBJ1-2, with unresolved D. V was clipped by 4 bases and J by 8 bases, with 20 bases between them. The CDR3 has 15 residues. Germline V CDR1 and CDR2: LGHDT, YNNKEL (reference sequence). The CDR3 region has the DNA TGTGCCAGCAGCCGCAAGCCCTCGGTCGCGGAGGGCTACACCTTC. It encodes CASSRKPSVAEGYTF.

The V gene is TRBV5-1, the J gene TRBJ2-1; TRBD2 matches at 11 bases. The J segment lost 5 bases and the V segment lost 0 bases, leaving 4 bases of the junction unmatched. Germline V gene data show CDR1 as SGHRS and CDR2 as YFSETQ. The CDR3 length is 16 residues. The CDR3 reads CASSLDLAGGNNEQFF. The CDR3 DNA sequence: TGCGCCAGCAGCTTGGACCTAGCGGGGGGCAACAATGAGCAGTTCTTC.

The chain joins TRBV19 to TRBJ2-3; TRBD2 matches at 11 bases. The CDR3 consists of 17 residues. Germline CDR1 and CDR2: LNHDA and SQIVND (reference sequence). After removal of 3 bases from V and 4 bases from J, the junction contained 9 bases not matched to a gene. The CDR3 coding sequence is TGTGCCAGTAGTATCAGTAGCGGGGGGGCCTCGGCAGATACGCAGTATTTT. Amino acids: CASSISSGGASADTQYF.

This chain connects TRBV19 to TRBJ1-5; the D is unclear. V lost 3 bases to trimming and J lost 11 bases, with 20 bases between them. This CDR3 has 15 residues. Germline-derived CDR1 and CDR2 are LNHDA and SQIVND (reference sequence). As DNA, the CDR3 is TGTGCCAGTAGTATTCCGGGCACGGGGATCTTTTCCCAGCATTTT. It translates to CASSIPGTGIFSQHF.

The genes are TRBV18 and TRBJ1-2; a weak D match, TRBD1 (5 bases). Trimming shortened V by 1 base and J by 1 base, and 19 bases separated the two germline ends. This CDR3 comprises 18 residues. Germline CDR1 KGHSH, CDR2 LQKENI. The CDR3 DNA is TGTGCCAGCTCACCACTTCCTAGTCGGAGGGGCGATAACTATGGCTACACCTTC. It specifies CASSPLPSRRGDNYGYTF.

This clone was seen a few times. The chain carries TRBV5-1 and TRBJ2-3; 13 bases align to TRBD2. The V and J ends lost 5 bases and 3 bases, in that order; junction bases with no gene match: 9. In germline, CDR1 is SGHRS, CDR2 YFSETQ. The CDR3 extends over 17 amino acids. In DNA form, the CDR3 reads TGCGCCAGCAGAACCGGGACTAGCGGGGTGACGACAGATACGCAGTATTTT. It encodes CASRTGTSGVTTDTQYF. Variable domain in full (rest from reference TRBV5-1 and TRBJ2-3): KAGVTQTPRYLIKTRGQQVTLSCSPISGHRSVSWYQQTPGQGLQFLFEYFSETQRNKGNFPGRFSGRQFSNSRSEMNVSTLELGDSALYLCASRTGTSGVTTDTQYFGPGTRLTVL.

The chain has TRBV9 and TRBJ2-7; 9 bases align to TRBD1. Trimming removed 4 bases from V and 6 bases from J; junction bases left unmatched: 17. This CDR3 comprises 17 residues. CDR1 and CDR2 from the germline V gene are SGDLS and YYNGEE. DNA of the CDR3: TGTGCCAGCAGCCCCAGCTTGTCTGGGACAGGGCAGGTCGAGCAGTACTTC. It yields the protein CASSPSLSGTGQVEQYF.

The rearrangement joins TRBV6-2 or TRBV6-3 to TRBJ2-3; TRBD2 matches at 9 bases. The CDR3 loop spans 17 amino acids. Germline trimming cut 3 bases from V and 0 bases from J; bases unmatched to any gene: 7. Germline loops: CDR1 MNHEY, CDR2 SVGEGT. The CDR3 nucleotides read TGTGCCAGCAGTTATCGGGCTAGCGGGATTAGCACAGATACGCAGTATTTT. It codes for CASSYRASGISTDTQYF.

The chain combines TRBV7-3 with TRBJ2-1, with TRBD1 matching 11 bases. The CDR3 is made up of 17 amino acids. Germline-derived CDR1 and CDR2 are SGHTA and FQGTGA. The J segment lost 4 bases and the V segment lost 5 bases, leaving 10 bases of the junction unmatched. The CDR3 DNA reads TGTGCCAGCAGCCCAGGAACTGGGACAGGGGGGTACAATGAGCAGTTCTTC. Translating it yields CASSPGTGTGGYNEQFF. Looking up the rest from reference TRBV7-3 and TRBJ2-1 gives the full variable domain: GAGVSQTPSNKVTEKGKYVELRCDPISGHTALYWYRQSLGQGPEFLIYFQGTGAADDSGLPNDRFFAVRPEGSVSTLKIQRTERGDSAVYLCASSPGTGTGGYNEQFFGPGTRLTVL.

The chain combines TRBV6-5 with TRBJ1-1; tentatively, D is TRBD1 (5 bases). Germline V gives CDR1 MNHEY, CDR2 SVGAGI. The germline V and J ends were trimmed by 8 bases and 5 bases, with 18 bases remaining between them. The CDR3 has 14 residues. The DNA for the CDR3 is TGTGCCAGCCGGGGATCGGGGGTACAGACTGAAGCTTTCTTT. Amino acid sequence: CASRGSGVQTEAFF.

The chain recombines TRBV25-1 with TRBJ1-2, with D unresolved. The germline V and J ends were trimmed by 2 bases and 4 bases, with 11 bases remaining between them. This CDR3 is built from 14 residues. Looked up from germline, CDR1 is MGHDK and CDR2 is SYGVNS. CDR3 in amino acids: CASSEGTDVYGYTF. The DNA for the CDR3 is TGTGCCAGCAGTGAAGGTACAGATGTCTATGGCTACACCTTC.

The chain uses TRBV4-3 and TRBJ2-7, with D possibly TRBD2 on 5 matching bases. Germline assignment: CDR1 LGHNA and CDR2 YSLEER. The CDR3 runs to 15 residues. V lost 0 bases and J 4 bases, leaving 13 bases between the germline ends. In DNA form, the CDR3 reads TGCGCCAGCAGCCAAGATAGAGACTACGCTTACGAGCAGTACTTC. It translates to CASSQDRDYAYEQYF.

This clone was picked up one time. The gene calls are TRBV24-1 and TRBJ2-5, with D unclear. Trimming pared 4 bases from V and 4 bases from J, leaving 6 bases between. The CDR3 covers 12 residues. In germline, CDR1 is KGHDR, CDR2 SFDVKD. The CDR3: CATSDWRETQYF. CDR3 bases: TGTGCCACCAGTGACTGGAGAGAGACCCAGTACTTC.

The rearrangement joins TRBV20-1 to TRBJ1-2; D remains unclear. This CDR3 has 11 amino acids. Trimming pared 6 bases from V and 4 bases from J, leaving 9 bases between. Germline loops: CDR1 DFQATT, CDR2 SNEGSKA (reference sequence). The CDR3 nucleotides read TGCAGTGCAACGGGTTTCTATGGCTACACCTTC. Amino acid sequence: CSATGFYGYTF.

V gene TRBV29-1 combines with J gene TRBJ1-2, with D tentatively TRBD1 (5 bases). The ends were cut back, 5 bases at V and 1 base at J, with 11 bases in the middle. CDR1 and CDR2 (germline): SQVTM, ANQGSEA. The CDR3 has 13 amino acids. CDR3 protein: CSVRQGGNYGYTF. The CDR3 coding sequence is TGCAGCGTTCGGCAGGGCGGTAACTATGGCTACACCTTC.

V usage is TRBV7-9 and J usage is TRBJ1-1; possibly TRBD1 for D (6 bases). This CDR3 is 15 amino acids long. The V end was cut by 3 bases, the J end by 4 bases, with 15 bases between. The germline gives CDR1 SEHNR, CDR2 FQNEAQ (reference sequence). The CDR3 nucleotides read TGTGCCAGCAGCTTCCAGGGGTCGATGGGCACTGAAGCTTTCTTT. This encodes CASSFQGSMGTEAFF.

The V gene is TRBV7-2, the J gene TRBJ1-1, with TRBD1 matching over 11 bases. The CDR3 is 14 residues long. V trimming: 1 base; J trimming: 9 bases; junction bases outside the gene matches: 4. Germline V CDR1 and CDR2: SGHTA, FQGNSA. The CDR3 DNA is TGTGCCAGCAGCTTAGGAGGACAGGGGGCGAAAGCTTTCTTT. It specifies CASSLGGQGAKAFF. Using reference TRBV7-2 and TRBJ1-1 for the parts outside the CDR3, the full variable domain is GAGVSQSPSNKVTEKGKDVELRCDPISGHTALYWYRQSLGQGLEFLIYFQGNSAPDKSGLPSDRFSAERTGGSVSTLTIQRTQQEDSAVYLCASSLGGQGAKAFFGQGTRLTVV.

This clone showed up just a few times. CDR3 coding DNA: TGTGCCAGCAGCCCCCAGAGGCCTAGCGGGAACTACGAGCAGTACTTC. Translation gives CASSPQRPSGNYEQYF. The chain combines TRBV5-4 with TRBJ2-7; 9 bases line up with TRBD2. The V and J ends lost 4 bases and 3 bases, in that order; junction bases with no gene match: 11. This CDR3 is built from 16 residues. In germline, CDR1 is SGHNT, CDR2 YYREEE (reference sequence).

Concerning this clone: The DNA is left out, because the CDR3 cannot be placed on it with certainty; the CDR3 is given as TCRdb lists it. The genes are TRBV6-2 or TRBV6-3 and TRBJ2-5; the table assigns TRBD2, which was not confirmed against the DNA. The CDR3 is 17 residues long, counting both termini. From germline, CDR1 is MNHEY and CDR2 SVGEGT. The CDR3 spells CASSTSYLAGYQETQYF.